This TCR beta chain is from a study of T-cell memory formation after mild COVID-19 (dated by TCRdb to the early 2020s). Background on the whole study: TCR sequence clusters from the two donors were found to be largely donor specific. T-cell clones expanding and contracting after mild COVID-19 in a couple of donors were tracked by longitudinal TCRalpha and TCRbeta repertoire sequencing. The cohort was made up of two young adult volunteers, one female and one male, who were previously healthy.

According to the germline V gene, CDR1 reads SGHNT and CDR2 reads YENEEA. Trimming takes 4 bases from V and 7 bases from J, and the germline ends sit 13 bases apart. The CDR3 has 14 amino acids, counting the end cysteine and phenylalanine. Only the CDR3 region is kept as DNA, spanning 42 bases read in frame from base 1. On the study overall, not on this receptor specifically: Some responding clones were found in pre-infection memory, which suggests that pre-existing cross-reactive memory T cells took part in the SARS-CoV-2 response. From day 15 to 85, contracting clones showed balanced CD4/CD8 phenotypes, whereas a second wave of clones that expanded from day 15 to 37 leaned towards CD4+. The study included only a couple of mild cases, and larger cohorts that include severe cases with pre-infection samples were judged to be necessary. Whether the second-wave clones peaking on day 37 were SARS-CoV-2 specific was not confirmed. Contracting CD4+ clones appeared mostly in the CM and EM memory subsets, whereas CD8+ clones were enriched in EMRA.

Sequenced on an Illumina NovaSeq 6000. cDNA libraries for TCRalpha and TCRbeta were prepared by 5'RACE using constant-segment primers, with sample barcodes and unique molecular identifiers added. RNA was extracted from every sample with Trizol reagent. Amplification of the libraries took two PCR steps, and the second step added a second sample barcode plus Illumina TruSeq adapters. Libraries were sequenced on an Illumina NovaSeq with 2 x 150 bp paired-end reads. From the authors' description of their analysis: The reads were demultiplexed and collapsed into UMI-guided consensus sequences using migec v1.2.7. With mixcr v2.1.11, UMI consensuses were aligned to TRA and TRB V and J templates and assembled into clonotypes. A clonotype was counted as expanded or contracted only if both edgeR and NoisET called the change significant, with noise models trained on biological replicates. For edgeR calls, the cutoffs were a false discovery rate-adjusted p below 0.01 and a log2 fold-change threshold of 1. As an exploratory analysis of dynamics, max-normalized trajectories of the 1000 most abundant clonotypes were examined with PCA combined with hierarchical clustering. The CD4 or CD8 phenotype of responding clones was assigned using the separately sequenced CD4+ and CD8+ repertoires. TCRdb reprocessing: public reads trimmed at Q25 with fastp, clones called with MiXCR, in-frame beta chains kept. Rows are unified per CDR3 protein, each entry keeping the most common DNA and genes. The V and J calls follow TCRdb's processing rather than the paper's. In all, the sample holds 170,000 or so distinct CDR3 sequences, and 31% of those were seen once. More than 10% of the sample is in the top ten clones.

PBMCs were isolated by Ficoll-Paque density gradient centrifugation. With respect to this clonotype: It lacks a known antigen. Base qualities were left out, and no much larger clone turns up one base away.

The V and J genes are TRBV11-3 and TRBJ1-4; no confident D gene assignment can be made. The sequencing input was PBMCs or a T cell subset sorted from them (not recorded which). The receptor comes from an adult woman who had mild COVID-19 (a few samples of this study predate the infection). The sample titles of this study are shuffled in the database, so cell type and time point are left out; the donor was told from shared clones. The CDR3 region: CASSSPALGEKLFF. The DNA sequence reads TGTGCCAGCAGCTCCCCGGCGTTAGGTGAAAAACTGTTTTTT. Outside the CDR3, residues come from the reference TRBV11-3 and TRBJ1-4 proteins, so the full variable domain is: EAGVVQSPRYKIIEKKQPVAFWCNPISGHNTLYWYLQNLGQGPELLIRYENEEAVDDSQLPKDRFSAERLKGVDSTLKIQPAELGDSAVYLCASSSPALGEKLFFGSGTQLSVL.